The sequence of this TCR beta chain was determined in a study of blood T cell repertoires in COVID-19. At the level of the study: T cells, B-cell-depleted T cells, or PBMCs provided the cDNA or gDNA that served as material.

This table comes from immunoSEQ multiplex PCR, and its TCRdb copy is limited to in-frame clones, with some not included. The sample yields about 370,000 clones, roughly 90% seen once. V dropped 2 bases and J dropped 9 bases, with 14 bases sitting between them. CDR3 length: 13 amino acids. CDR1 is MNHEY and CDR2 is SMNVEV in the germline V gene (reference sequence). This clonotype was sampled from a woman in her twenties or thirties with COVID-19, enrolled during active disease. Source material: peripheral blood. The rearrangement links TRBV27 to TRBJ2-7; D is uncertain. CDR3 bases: TGTGCCAGCAGTTTAATCCCCCCCTTTTCGCAGTACTTC. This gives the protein CASSLIPPFSQYF.